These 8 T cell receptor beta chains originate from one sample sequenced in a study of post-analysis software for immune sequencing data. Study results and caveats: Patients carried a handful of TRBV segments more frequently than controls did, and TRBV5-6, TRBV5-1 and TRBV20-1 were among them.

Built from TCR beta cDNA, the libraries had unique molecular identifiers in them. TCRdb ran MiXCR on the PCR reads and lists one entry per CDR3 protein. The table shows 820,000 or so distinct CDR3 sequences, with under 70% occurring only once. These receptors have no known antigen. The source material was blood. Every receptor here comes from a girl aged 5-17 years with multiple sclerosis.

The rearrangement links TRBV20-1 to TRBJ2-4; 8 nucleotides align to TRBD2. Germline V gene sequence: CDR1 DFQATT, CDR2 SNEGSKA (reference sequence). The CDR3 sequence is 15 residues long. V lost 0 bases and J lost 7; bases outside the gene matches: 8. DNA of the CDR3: TGCAGTGCTAGAGAACTAGCGGTCGGTTCGAACATTCAGTACTTC. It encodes CSARELAVGSNIQYF.

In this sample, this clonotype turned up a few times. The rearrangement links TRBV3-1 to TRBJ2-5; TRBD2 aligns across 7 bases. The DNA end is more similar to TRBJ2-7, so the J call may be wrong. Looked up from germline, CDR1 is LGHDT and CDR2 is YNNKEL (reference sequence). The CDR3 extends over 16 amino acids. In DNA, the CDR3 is TGTGCCAGCAGCCAAGCCGGCGGGAGCTTCGGTTACGAGCAGTACTTC. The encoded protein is CASSQAGGSFGYEQYF.

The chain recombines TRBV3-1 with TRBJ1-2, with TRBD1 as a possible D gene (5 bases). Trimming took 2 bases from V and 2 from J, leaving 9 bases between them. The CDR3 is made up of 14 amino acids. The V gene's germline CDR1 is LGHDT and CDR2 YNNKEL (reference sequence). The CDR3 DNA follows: TGTGCCAGCAGCCAATTGGAGGGGAACTATGGCTACACCTTC. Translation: CASSQLEGNYGYTF.

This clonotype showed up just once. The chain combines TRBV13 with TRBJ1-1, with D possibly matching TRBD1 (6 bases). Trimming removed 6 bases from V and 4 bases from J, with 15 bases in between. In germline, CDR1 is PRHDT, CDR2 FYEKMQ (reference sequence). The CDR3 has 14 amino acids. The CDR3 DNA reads TGTGCCAGCAGTTCCGACGGGGGGCCCACTGAAGCTTTCTTT. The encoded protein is CASSSDGGPTEAFF. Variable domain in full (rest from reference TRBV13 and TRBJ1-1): AAGVIQSPRHLIKEKRETATLKCYPIPRHDTVYWYQQGPGQDPQFLISFYEKMQSDKGSIPDRFSAQQFSDYHSELNMSSLELGDSALYFCASSSDGGPTEAFFGQGTRLTVV.

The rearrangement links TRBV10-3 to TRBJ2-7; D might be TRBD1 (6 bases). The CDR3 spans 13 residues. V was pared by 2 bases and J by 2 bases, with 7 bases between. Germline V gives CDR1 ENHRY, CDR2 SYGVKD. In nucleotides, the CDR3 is TGTGCCATCAGTGAGGGGACAACCTACGAGCAGTACTTC. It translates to CAISEGTTYEQYF.

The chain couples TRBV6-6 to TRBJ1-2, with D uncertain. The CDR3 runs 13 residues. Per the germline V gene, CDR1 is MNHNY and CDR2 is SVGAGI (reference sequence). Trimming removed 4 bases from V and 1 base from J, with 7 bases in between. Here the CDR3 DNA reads TGTGCCAGCAGTTCGGCTGTTAACTATGGCTACACCTTC. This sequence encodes CASSSAVNYGYTF.

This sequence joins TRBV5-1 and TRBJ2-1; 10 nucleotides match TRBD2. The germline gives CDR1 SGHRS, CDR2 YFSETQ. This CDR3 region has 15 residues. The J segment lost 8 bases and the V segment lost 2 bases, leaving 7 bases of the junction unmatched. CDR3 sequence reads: CASSLAGGPGDEQFF. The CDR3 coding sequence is TGCGCCAGCAGCTTAGCGGGAGGGCCAGGGGATGAGCAGTTCTTC.

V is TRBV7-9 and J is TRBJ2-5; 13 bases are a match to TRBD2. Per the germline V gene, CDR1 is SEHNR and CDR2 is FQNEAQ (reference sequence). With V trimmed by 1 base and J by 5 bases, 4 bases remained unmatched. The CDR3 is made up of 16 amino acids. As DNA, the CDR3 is TGTGCCAGCAGCTTAGGGACTAGCGGGAGTTTCGAGACCCAGTACTTC. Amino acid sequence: CASSLGTSGSFETQYF.